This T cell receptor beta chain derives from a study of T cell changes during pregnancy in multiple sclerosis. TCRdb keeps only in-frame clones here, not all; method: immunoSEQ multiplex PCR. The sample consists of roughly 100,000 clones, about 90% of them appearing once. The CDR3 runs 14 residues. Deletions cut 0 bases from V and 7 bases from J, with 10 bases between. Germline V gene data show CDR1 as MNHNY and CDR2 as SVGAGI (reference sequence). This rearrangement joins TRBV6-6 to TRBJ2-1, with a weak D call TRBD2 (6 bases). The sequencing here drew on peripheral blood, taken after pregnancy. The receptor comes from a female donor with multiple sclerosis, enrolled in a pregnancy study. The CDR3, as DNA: TGTGCCAGCAGTTACTCGTTGCGGGAAAATGAGCAGTTCTTC. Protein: CASSYSLRENEQFF.